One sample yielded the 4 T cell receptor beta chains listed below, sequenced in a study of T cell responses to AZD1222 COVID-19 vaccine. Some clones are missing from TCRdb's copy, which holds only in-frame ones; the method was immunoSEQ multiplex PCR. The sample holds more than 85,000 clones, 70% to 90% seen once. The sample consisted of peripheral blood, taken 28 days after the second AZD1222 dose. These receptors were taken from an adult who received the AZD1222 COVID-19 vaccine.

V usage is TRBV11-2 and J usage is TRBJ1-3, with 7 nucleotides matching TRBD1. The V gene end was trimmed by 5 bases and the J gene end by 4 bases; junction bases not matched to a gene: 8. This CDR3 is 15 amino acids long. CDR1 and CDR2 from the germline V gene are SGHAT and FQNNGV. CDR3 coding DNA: TGTGCCAGCAGCCGGTCGCAGGGGGAAGGAAACACCATATATTTT. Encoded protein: CASSRSQGEGNTIYF.

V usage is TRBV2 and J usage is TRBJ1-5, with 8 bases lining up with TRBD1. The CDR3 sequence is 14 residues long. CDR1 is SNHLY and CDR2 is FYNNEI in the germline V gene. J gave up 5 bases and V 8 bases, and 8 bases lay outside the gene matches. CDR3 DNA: TGTGCCAGCCAGGGACAGGCCCGTTATCAGCCCCAGCATTTT. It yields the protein CASQGQARYQPQHF.

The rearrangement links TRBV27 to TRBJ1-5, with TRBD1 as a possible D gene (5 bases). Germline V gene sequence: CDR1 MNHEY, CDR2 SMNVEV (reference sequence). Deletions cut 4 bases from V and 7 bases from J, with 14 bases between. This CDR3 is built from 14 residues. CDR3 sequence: CASSSAGGAQPQHF. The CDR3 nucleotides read TGTGCCAGCAGTTCAGCAGGTGGGGCGCAGCCCCAGCATTTT.

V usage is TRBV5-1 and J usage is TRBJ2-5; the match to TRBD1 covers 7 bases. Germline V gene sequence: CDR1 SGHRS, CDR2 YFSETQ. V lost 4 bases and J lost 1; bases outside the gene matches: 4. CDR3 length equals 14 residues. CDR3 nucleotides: TGCGCCAGCAGCCAGACAGGGCCCCAAGAGACCCAGTACTTC. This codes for CASSQTGPQETQYF.